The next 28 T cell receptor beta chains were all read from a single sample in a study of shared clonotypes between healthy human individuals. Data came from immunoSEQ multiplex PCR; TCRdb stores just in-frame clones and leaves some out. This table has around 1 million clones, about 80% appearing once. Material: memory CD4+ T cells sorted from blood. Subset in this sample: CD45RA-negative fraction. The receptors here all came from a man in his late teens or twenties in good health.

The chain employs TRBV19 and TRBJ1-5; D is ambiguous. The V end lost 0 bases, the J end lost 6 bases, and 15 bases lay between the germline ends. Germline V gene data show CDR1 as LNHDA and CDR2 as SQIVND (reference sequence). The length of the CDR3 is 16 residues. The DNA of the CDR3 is TGTGCCAGTAGTATAGATCGGGCCGTCTCTGGTCAGCCCCAGCATTTT. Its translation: CASSIDRAVSGQPQHF.

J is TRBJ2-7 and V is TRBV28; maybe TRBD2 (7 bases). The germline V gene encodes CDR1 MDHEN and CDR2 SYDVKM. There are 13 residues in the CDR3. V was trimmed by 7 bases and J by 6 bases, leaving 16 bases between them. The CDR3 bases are TGTGCCAGCAAAGGGAGGGGGACTTCCGAGCAGTACTTC. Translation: CASKGRGTSEQYF.

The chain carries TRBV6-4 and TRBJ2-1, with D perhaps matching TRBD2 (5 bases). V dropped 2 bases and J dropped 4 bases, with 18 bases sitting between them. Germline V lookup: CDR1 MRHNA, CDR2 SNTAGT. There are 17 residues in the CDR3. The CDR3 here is CASSDGPPQRIYNEQFF. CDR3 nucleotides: TGTGCCAGCAGTGACGGTCCGCCTCAGCGGATTTACAATGAGCAGTTCTTC.

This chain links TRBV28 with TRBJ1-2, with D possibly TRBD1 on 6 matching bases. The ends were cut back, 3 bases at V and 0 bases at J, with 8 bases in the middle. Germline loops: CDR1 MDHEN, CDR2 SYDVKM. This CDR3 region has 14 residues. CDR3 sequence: CASSFQGPNYGYTF. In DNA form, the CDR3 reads TGTGCCAGCAGTTTTCAGGGGCCTAACTATGGCTACACCTTC.

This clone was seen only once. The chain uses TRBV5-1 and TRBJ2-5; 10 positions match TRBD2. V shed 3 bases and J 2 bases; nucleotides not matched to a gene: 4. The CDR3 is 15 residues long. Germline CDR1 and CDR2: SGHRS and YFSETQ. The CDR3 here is CASSSSGGGQETQYF. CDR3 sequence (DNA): TGCGCCAGCAGCTCCAGCGGGGGGGGTCAAGAGACCCAGTACTTC.

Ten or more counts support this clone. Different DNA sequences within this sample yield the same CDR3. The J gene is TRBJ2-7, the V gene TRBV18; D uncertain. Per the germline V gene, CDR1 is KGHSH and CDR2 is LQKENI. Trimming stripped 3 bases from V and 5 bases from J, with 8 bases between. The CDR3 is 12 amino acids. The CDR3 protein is CASSPQAHEQYF. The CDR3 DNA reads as TGTGCCAGCTCACCGCAGGCCCACGAGCAGTACTTC. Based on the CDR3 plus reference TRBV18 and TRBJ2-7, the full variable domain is NAGVMQNPRHLVRRRGQEARLRCSPMKGHSHVYWYRQLPEEGLKFMVYLQKENIIDESGMPKERFSAEFPKEGPSILRIQQVVRGDSAAYFCASSPQAHEQYFGPGTRLTVT.

The CDR3 loop reads CASSTSGGLDYGYTF. Written as DNA, the CDR3 is TGCGCCAGCAGCACCTCAGGGGGCTTGGACTATGGCTACACCTTC. The genes are TRBV5-1 and TRBJ1-2; TRBD1 matches 8 bases. CDR1 is SGHRS, CDR2 YFSETQ, per germline. The J segment lost 3 bases and the V segment lost 4 bases, leaving 8 bases of the junction unmatched. The CDR3 totals 15 residues.

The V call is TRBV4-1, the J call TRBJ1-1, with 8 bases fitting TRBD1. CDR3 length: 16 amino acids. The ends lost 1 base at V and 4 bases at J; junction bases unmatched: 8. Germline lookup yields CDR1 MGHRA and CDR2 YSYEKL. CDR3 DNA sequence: TGCGCCAGCAGCCAAGCGGTAGGAGACAGGGGCACTGAAGCTTTCTTT. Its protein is CASSQAVGDRGTEAFF.

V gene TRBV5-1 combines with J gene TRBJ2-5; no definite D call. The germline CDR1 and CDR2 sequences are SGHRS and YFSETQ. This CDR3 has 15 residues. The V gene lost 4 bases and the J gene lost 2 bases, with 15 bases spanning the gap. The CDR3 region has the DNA TGCGCCAGCAGCGGAGCCTCTTCGCGACAAGAGACCCAGTACTTC. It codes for CASSGASSRQETQYF.

The CDR3: CAWSVRSLVGTQYF. The CDR3 region has the DNA TGTGCCTGGAGTGTACGCTCACTAGTCGGTACGCAGTATTTT. The chain recombines TRBV30 with TRBJ2-3, with a tentative D call TRBD2 (5 bases). Looked up from germline, CDR1 is GTSNPN and CDR2 is SVGIG (reference sequence). Trimming pared 0 bases from V and 8 bases from J, leaving 15 bases between. The CDR3 loop spans 14 amino acids. Full variable domain (outside the CDR3, taken from reference TRBV30 and TRBJ2-3): SQTIHQWPATLVQPVGSPLSLECTVEGTSNPNLYWYRQAAGRGLQLLFYSVGIGQISSEVPQNLSASRPQDRQFILSSKKLLLSDSGFYLCAWSVRSLVGTQYFGPGTRLTVL.

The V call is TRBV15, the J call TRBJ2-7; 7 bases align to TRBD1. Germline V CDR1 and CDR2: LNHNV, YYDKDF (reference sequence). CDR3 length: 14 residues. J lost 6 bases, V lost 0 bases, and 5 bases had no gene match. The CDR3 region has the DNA TGTGCCACCAGCAGAGATTTCGGGACAGTCGAGCAGTACTTC. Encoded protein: CATSRDFGTVEQYF.

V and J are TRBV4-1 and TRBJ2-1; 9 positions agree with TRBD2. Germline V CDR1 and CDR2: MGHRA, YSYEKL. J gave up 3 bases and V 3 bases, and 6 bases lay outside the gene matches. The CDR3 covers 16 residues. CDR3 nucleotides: TGCGCCAGCAGCCATGGGGGGACTAGCTACTACAATGAGCAGTTCTTC. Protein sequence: CASSHGGTSYYNEQFF.

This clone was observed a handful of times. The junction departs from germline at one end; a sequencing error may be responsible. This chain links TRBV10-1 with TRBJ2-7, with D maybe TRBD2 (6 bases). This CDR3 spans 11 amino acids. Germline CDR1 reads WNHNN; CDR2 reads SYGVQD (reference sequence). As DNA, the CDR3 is TGCGCCAGCAGGGCTGATCGGGGGTTAGACTTC. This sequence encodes CASRADRGLDF.

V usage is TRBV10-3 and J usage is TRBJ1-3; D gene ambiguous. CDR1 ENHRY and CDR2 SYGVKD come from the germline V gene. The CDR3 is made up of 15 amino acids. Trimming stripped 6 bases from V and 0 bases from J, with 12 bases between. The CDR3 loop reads CAISMFLGSGNTIYF. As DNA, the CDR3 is TGTGCCATCAGCATGTTCCTGGGCTCTGGAAACACCATATATTTT.

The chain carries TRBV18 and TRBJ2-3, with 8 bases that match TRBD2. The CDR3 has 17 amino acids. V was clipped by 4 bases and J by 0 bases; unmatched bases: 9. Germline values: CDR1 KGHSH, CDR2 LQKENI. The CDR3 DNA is TGTGCCAGCTCACTTTCCCTACTAGCGGCTAGCACAGATACGCAGTATTTT. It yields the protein CASSLSLLAASTDTQYF.

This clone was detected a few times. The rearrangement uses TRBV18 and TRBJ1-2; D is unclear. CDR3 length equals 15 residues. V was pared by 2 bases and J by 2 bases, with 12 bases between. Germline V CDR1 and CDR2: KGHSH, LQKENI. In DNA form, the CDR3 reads TGTGCCAGCTCACCAGGAGCTGGAGTCAACTATGGCTACACCTTC. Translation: CASSPGAGVNYGYTF.

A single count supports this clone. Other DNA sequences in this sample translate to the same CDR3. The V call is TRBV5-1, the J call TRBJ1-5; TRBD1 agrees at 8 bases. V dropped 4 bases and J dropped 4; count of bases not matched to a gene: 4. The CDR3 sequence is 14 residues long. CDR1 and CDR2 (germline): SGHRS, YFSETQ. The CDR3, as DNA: TGCGCCAGCAGCCCCGGGACAGGAAATCAGCCCCAGCATTTT. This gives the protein CASSPGTGNQPQHF.

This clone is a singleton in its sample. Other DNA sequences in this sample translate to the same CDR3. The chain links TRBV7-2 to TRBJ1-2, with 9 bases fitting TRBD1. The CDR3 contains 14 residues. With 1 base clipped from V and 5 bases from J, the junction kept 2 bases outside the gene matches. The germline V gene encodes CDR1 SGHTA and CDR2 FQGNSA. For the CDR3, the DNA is TGTGCCAGCAGCTTAGGACAGGGGGGTTATGGCTACACCTTC. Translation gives CASSLGQGGYGYTF.

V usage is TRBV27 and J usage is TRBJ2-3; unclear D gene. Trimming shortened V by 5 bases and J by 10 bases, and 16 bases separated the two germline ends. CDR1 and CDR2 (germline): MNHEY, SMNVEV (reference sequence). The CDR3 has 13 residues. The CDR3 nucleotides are TGTGCCAGCAGTCCCCCGGGCCCGTTTGCGCAGTATTTT. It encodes CASSPPGPFAQYF.

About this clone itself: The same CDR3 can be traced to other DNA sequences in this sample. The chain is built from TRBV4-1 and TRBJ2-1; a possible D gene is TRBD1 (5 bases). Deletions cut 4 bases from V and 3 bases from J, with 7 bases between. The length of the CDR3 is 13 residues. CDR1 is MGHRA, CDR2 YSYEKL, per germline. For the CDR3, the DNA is TGCGCCAGCAGCCGGCAGGGCTACAATGAGCAGTTCTTC. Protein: CASSRQGYNEQFF.

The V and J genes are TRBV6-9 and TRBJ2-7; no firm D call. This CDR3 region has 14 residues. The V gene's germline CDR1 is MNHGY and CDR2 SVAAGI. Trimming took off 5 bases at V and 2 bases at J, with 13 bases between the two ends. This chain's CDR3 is CASSPSDGPYEQYF. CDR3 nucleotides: TGTGCCAGCAGTCCTTCGGACGGACCCTACGAGCAGTACTTC.

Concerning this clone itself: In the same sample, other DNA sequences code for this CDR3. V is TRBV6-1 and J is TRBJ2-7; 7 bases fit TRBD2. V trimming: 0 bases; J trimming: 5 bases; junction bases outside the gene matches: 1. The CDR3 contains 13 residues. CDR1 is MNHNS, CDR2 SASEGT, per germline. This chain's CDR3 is CASSEAGGNEQYF. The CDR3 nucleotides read TGTGCCAGCAGTGAAGCCGGGGGGAACGAGCAGTACTTC.

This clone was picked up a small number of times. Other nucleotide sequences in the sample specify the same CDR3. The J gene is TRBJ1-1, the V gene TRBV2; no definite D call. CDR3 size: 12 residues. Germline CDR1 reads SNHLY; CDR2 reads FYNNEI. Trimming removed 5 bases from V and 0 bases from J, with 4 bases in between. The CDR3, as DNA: TGTGCCAGCAGTCGCATGAACACTGAAGCTTTCTTT. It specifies CASSRMNTEAFF.

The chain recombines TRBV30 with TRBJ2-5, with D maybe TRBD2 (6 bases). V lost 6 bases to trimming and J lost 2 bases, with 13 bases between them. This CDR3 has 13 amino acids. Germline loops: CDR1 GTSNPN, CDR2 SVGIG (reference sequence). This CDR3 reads CACSGRMQETQYF. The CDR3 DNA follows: TGTGCCTGCTCCGGGAGAATGCAAGAGACCCAGTACTTC.

The CDR3 DNA sequence: TGTGCCAGCAGTCGGAGGACAGAGTACAATGAGCAGTTCTTC. As protein: CASSRRTEYNEQFF. The genes are TRBV6-5 and TRBJ2-1; tentative D call: TRBD1 (6 bases). There are 14 residues in the CDR3. The V gene's germline CDR1 is MNHEY and CDR2 SVGAGI. V was shortened by 5 bases and J by 4 bases, with 12 bases between the two germline ends.

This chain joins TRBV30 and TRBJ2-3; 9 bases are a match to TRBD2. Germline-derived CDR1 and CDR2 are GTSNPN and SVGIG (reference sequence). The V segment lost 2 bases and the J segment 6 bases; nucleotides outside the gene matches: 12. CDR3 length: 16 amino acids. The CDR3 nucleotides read TGTGCCTGGAGTCCCCTGTTGGCGGGAGGGTACGATACGCAGTATTTT. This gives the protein CAWSPLLAGGYDTQYF. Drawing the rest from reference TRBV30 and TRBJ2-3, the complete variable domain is SQTIHQWPATLVQPVGSPLSLECTVEGTSNPNLYWYRQAAGRGLQLLFYSVGIGQISSEVPQNLSASRPQDRQFILSSKKLLLSDSGFYLCAWSPLLAGGYDTQYFGPGTRLTVL.

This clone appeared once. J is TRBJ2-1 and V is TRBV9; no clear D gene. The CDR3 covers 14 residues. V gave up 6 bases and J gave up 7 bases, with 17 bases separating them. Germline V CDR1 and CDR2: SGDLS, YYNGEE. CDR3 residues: CASTPNRFENEQFF. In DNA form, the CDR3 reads TGTGCCAGCACCCCGAATCGATTCGAGAATGAGCAGTTCTTC.

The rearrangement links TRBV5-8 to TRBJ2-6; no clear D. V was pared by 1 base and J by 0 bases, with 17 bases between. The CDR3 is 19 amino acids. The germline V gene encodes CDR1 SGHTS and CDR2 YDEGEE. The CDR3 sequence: CASSLFLSSLISGANVLTF. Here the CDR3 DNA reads TGTGCCAGCAGCTTGTTTTTGAGCAGTCTGATCTCTGGGGCCAACGTCCTGACTTTC.